One T cell receptor (beta chain) is described in this entry. The sample originates from a study of T cell responses to AZD1222 COVID-19 vaccine. Germline CDR1 reads SNHLY; CDR2 reads FYNNEI. V lost 6 bases and J lost 4; bases outside the gene matches: 10. The CDR3 spans 16 residues. Sequencing used immunoSEQ multiplex PCR; TCRdb keeps in-frame clones, though not all of them. The repertoire holds about 86,000 clones, with approximately 80% as singletons. The material sequenced was peripheral blood, taken on day 0 of AZD1222 vaccination. The origin of this receptor is an adult in good health. The chain combines TRBV2 with TRBJ2-3; 10 bases line up with TRBD2. In nucleotides, the CDR3 is TGTGCCAGCAGGGCTACAACTAGCGGGAAGGCAGATACGCAGTATTTT. Its protein product is CASRATTSGKADTQYF.